This entry is about one T cell receptor beta chain. It lacks a known antigen. The record has no base qualities; no much larger clone is one base away. Amplification of TCR beta CDR3 regions was carried out from RNA transcripts. The first round of RT-PCR for the TCR CDR3 was performed with the HTBI primer set and the Qiagen OneStep RT-PCR kit. Libraries were constructed in a second round of multiplex PCR, after which size selection and purification were carried out. Libraries were sequenced paired-end with 100 bp reads on an Illumina HiSeq2000. On the study's bioinformatics: Raw data were processed with SOAPnuke, discarding reads with adapters, uncalled bases, mean Phred below 15, or no exact constant-primer or identifier match. COPE v1.2.5 was used to merge high-quality paired reads, and clonotypes were defined as unique nucleotide sequences. MiTCR v1.1 was used to align clonotypes to the IMGT TRBV, TRBD and TRBJ reference segments. The analysis was restricted to V-J combinations with a frequency above 0.0001, which together covered 99.2% of the repertoires. The TCS score was defined as F50 (clonal expansion) divided by E x V (chaos), with BLOSUM62-based TCRdist calculated between CDR3 peptides within each V-J. Welch's t-statistics and random forest reduced some 510 V-J features to roughly 13, which were used in a naive Bayes classifier (R e1071). TCRdb reworked the public reads: Q25 trimming with fastp, MiXCR clone assembly, productive beta chains retained. Identical CDR3 protein sequences are pooled into one entry, listed with their most common genes and DNA. The V and J calls were not made by the authors but by TCRdb's processing. In this sample the table shows hundreds of thousands of distinct CDR3 sequences, under 25% of which occur a single time. The leading ten clones occupy approximately 49% of the sample.

The sample is drawn from a study of T cells in Graves' hyperthyroidism and ophthalmopathy (dated by TCRdb to between 2017 and 2020). In terms of the full investigation: Peripheral blood samples were taken at the time of initial diagnosis, prior to any treatment. The paper reports TCR Vbeta CDR3 sequencing of fewer than 150 peripheral blood samples: approximately 41 ophthalmopathy, over 70 hyperthyroidism and around 17 progressor patients. Prospective prediction of ophthalmopathy was tested in an independent validation cohort of under 20 hyperthyroidism patients and roughly 16 patients who later progressed to ophthalmopathy. In addition, the study compared T-cell repertoires in thyroid tissue and in blood from a handful of Graves' hyperthyroidism patients. The roughly 91 discovery patients were randomly split 7:3 into training and test sets. TCR V-J signatures able to tell the groups apart were searched for in a discovery cohort of some 97 patients, of whom more than 40 had Graves' ophthalmopathy and 55 to 60 had stable Graves' hyperthyroidism. Once sampling was done, hyperthyroidism patients were given methimazole at a starting dose of 30 mg daily, whereas ophthalmopathy patients were given high-dose intravenous methylprednisolone. Summary of the overall study and its limitations: Most expanded thyroid clonotypes (frequency above 0.001) were also found in blood, which suggests that blood repertoires may mirror thyroid immune responses. A model built on a 13 V-J signature distinguished ophthalmopathy from stable hyperthyroidism, reaching over 85% sensitivity and around 81% specificity in cross-validation and 80%/75% in testing. During validation, the model predicted progression to ophthalmopathy a median of approximately 6.5 months ahead of onset, with 60% to 71% sensitivity and under 85% specificity. Sample size was not statistically predetermined, and blinding of investigators to group allocation was not performed.

Ophthalmopathy patients had moderately to severely active disease, with a Clinical Activity Score of 3 or more, a NOSPECS grade of 4 or more, and a disease duration of less than 3 months. Patients with uncontrolled infections, other autoimmune diseases, pregnancy or lactation were excluded. Clinical symptoms, serum thyroxine and TRAb, thyroid ultrasound, and orbital computed tomography formed the basis for the diagnoses. PBMCs were isolated from 7.5 to 10 ml of fresh peripheral blood by Ficoll-Paque density gradient centrifugation. Total RNA was extracted with Trizol reagent, and quality was checked on an Agilent 2100 Bioanalyzer. V was cut back by 5 bases and J by 7 bases, leaving a gap of 17 bases between them. In the germline V gene, CDR1 corresponds to SGHTA and CDR2 to FQGNSA. The CDR3 has 15 amino acids, counting the end cysteine and phenylalanine. Only CDR3 DNA is held: 45 bases, read in frame from base 1.

The sequenced sample consisted of blood. The receptor's source is an older woman with Graves' ophthalmopathy. The V and J segments used are TRBV7-2 and TRBJ1-4; a tentative D call is TRBD1 (6 bases match). The nucleotide sequence reads as follows: TGTGCCAGCAGCGGTCCAGGGACAAGAGTTGAAAAACTGTTTTTT. This encodes CASSGPGTRVEKLFF.